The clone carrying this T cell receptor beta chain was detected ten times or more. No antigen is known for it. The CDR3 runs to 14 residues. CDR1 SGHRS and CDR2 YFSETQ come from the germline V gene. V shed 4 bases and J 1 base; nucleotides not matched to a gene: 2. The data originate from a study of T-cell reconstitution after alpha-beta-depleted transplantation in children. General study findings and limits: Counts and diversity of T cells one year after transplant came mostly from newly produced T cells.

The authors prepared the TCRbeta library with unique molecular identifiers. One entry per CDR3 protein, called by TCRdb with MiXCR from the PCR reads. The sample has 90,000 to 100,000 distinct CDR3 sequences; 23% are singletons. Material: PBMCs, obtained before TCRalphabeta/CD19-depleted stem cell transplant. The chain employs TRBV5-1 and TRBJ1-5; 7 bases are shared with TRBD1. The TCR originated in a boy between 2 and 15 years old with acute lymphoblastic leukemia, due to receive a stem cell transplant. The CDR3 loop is CASSPGQSNQPQHF. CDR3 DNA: TGCGCCAGCAGCCCGGGACAGAGCAATCAGCCCCAGCATTTT.